The sequence of this T cell receptor beta chain was determined in a study of Graves' ophthalmopathy and Graves' hyperthyroidism. The TCR beta CDR3 regions underwent amplification from RNA transcripts. RT-PCR in the first round used HTBI primers; a second-round multiplex PCR followed. TCRdb itself ran the multiplex PCR reads through MiXCR, one entry per CDR3 protein. The sample holds over a million distinct CDR3 sequences, 35% to 40% seen once. This sequence was found in an adult man with Graves' hyperthyroidism. The specimen was peripheral blood or thyroid tissue (not recorded which).

Written as DNA, the CDR3 is TGTGCCAGCTTACAGCTCCTGTTCACTGAAGCTTTCTTT. As protein: CASLQLLFTEAFF. The chain links TRBV6-2 or TRBV6-3 to TRBJ1-1; D call uncertain. Trimming left V 8 bases short and J 4 bases short, with 14 bases between. CDR1 and CDR2 (germline): MNHEY, SVGEGT. The CDR3 has 13 amino acids.